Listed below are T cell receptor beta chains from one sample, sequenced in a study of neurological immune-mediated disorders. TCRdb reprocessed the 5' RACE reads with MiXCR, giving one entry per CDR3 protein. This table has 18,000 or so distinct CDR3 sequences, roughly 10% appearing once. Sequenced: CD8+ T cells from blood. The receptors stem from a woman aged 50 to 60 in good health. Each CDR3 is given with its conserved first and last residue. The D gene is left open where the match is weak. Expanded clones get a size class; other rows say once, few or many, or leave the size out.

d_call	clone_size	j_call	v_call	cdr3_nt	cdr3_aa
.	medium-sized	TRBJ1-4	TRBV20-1	TGCAGTGCTAGAGTCGGGGTTGCTGAAAAACTGTTTTTT	CSARVGVAEKLFF
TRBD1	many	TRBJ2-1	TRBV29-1	TGCAGCGTTTCGGCAGGGGGCATAAAGGATGAGCAGTTCTTC	CSVSAGGIKDEQFF
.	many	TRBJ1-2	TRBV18	TGTGCCAGCTCACCACCCGGCGGAGCTTATGGCTACACCTTC	CASSPPGGAYGYTF
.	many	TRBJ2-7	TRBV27	TGTGCCAGCAGTACCCACCTAAGGCTACTTACCTACGAGCAGTACTTC	CASSTHLRLLTYEQYF
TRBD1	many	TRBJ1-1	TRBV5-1	TGCGCCAGCAGCCCTTTGGACAGGGGCGAGACTGAAGCTTTCTTT	CASSPLDRGETEAFF
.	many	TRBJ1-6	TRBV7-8	TGTGCCAGCAGCTTCTTTGGTTCACCCCTCCACTTT	CASSFFGSPLHF
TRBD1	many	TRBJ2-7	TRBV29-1	TGCAGCGTTGAAGATGGAACAGGGGTGACCTACGAGCAGTACTTC	CSVEDGTGVTYEQYF
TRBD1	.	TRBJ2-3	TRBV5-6	TGTGCCAGCAGCGAGACAGGGTTGGATACGCAGTATTTT	CASSETGLDTQYF
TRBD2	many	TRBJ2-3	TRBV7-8	TGTGCCAGCAGCTTAGGGAGCGGGGGGGCTATTGATACGCAGTATTTT	CASSLGSGGAIDTQYF
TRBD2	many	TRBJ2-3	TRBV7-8	TGTGCCAGCAGCTTGTTAAGACTAGCGGGGAGCACAGATACGCAGTATTTT	CASSLLRLAGSTDTQYF
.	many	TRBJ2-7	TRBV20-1	TGCAGTGCTAGAGCCGCAGGAGACTACGAGCAGTACTTC	CSARAAGDYEQYF
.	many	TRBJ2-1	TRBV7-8	TGTGCCAGCAGCTTACTCCTCTACAATGAGCAGTTCTTC	CASSLLLYNEQFF
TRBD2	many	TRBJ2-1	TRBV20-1	TGCAGTGCTAGAGATTACTCACCCCGATACACCGGCGGGAGGGCCCCTGGGAATGAGCAGTTCTTC	CSARDYSPRYTGGRAPGNEQFF
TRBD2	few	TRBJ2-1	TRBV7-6	TGTGCCAGCAGCTTACAGCCACCAGCGGGGAGCTCCTACAATGAGCAGTTCTTC	CASSLQPPAGSSYNEQFF
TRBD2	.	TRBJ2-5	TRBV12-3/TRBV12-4	TGTGCCAGCAGTTTGTGGGGGAGGGGCGGAAACCAAGAGACCCAGTACTTC	CASSLWGRGGNQETQYF
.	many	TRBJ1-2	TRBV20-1	TGCAGTGCTAGAGACCTTAAAGGGACCGACTATGGCTACACCTTC	CSARDLKGTDYGYTF
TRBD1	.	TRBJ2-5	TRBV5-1	TGCGCCAGCAGCTCGGGAGCCACAGGGGGACGAGAGACCCAGTACTTC	CASSSGATGGRETQYF
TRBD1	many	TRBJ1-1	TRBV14	TGTGCCAGCAGCCCTACAGGGGTCAACACTGAAGCTTTCTTT	CASSPTGVNTEAFF
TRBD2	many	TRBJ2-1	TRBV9	TGTGCCAGCAGCCCATCATGGGGGACTACCAACGGTGAGCAGTTCTTC	CASSPSWGTTNGEQFF
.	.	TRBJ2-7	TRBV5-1	TGCGTCAGCAGCGGATGGACAGTCGGGGACGAGCAGTACTTC	CVSSGWTVGDEQYF
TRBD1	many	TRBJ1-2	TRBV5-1	TGCGCCAGCAGCTCAACAGGGGGACCTTATGGCTACACCTTC	CASSSTGGPYGYTF
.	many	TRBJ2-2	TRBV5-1	TGCGCCAGCAGCTTGGACAACTCGAGGACCGGGGAGCTGTTTTTT	CASSLDNSRTGELFF
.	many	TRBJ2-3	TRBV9	TGTGCCAGCAGCCTCCTCGGGGCCGCCACAGATACGCAGTATTTT	CASSLLGAATDTQYF
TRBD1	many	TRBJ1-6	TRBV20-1	TGCAGTGTTCAGACAGGGCGGGCCTATAATTCACCCCTCCACTTT	CSVQTGRAYNSPLHF
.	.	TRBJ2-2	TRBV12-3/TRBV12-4	TGTGCCAGCAGTTTAGTGGTAGAGACCGGGGAGCTGTTTTTT	CASSLVVETGELFF
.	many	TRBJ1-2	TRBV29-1	TGCAGCGTTGAAACAGGGATGCGGGGCTACACCTTC	CSVETGMRGYTF
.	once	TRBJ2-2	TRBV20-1	TGCAGTGCGCCCGGACGGGACAGGGAGCTGTTTTTT	CSAPGRDRELFF
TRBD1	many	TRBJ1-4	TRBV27	TGTGCCAGCAGCGACAGGGGAAGAACTGAAAAACTGTTTTTT	CASSDRGRTEKLFF
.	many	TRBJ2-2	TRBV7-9	TGTGCCAGCCTCGCGGGGAAAACCGGGGAGCTGTTTTTT	CASLAGKTGELFF